The TCR beta chain under discussion was sequenced for a study of cytomegalovirus exposure and HLA in healthy donors. Across the whole study: There were fewer than 500 genotyped donors. Of these, 81% fell in the genetic ancestry cluster associated with self-reported Caucasian donors.

As for the donors, each was a healthy bone marrow donor. Nominal health characterized the donors when sampled, though unrecorded immune exposures were likely. PCR amplification relied on 60 Vbeta primers (plus 13 Jbeta primers). Profiled with immunoSEQ multiplex PCR; TCRdb holds only in-frame clones, not every one. This repertoire includes approximately 130,000 clones. General observations from the study: The study found most TCR sequences rare, yet found some public TCRs in many donors.

Turning to this clone: Its antigen is unidentified.

Material: PBMCs. The sequence was collected from a woman in her sixties in good health and CMV-seronegative.

CDR3 protein: CASSLGQGVGNEQFF. The CDR3 DNA sequence: TGCGCCAGCAGCTTAGGGCAGGGGGTCGGTAATGAGCAGTTCTTC. The J gene is TRBJ2-1, the V gene TRBV5-1; 7 positions agree with TRBD1. The CDR3 has 15 residues. The ends lost 2 bases at V and 7 bases at J; junction bases unmatched: 9. The germline V gene encodes CDR1 SGHRS and CDR2 YFSETQ.